Shown below are 25 T cell receptor beta chains from a single sample sequenced in a study of cytomegalovirus exposure and HLA in healthy donors (dated by TCRdb to about 2017). Receptor amplification or capture employed the immunoSEQ multiplex PCR assay. TCRdb provides this immuneACCESS table in a form limited to in-frame rearrangements. Some clones are lacking; in checked studies, under half of them reflect an unresolved V gene, and why the rest are absent is not known. The sample table contains about 300,000 clones; only one count was recorded for roughly 88% of them. Together, the top ten hold roughly 0.93% of the sample. Sequenced input: PBMCs. The source of these receptors is a woman aged 18-29 years in good health and CMV-seronegative.

The chain links TRBV7-3 to TRBJ2-3; D gene unclear. The CDR3 loop spans 12 amino acids. The V end lost 5 bases, the J end lost 6 bases, and 9 bases lay between the germline ends. Per the germline V gene, CDR1 is SGHTA and CDR2 is FQGTGA. The DNA of the CDR3 is TGTGCCAGCAGCCCAAACGGGGATACGCAGTATTTT. Translated, it gives CASSPNGDTQYF.

This chain joins TRBV5-4 and TRBJ2-5; 9 nucleotides match TRBD2. Germline-derived CDR1 and CDR2 are SGHNT and YYREEE (reference sequence). V was clipped by 5 bases and J by 5 bases; unmatched bases: 10. The CDR3 is made up of 15 amino acids. This chain's CDR3 is CASRQAGGPRETQYF. In DNA form, the CDR3 reads TGTGCCAGCAGACAGGCGGGAGGGCCGAGGGAGACCCAGTACTTC.

The chain joins TRBV29-1 to TRBJ1-2; TRBD1 is a possible D gene (6 bases). The ends were cut back, 4 bases at V and 4 bases at J, with 16 bases in the middle. The CDR3 covers 14 residues. From germline, CDR1 is SQVTM and CDR2 ANQGSEA. CDR3 in amino acids: CSVGAPVGGYGYTF. The CDR3 DNA follows: TGCAGCGTTGGCGCCCCTGTAGGGGGCTATGGCTACACCTTC.

In its sample, this clone was seen once. The chain carries TRBV19 and TRBJ1-2; TRBD1 agrees at 8 bases. V shed 5 bases, J shed 6 bases, and the junction held 2 bases outside the gene matches. Germline assignment: CDR1 LNHDA and CDR2 SQIVND (reference sequence). CDR3 length equals 12 residues. The DNA for the CDR3 is TGTGCCAGTAGTCGACAGGGGAATGGCTACACCTTC. It is translated as CASSRQGNGYTF.

The chain links TRBV27 to TRBJ2-7; TRBD2 matches at 8 bases. Germline V gene data show CDR1 as MNHEY and CDR2 as SMNVEV (reference sequence). CDR3 length equals 14 residues. Unmatched junction bases numbered 11, after V lost 10 bases and J lost 3 bases. In nucleotides, the CDR3 is TGTGCCACCAGACAAAGCGGGAGAGTCTACGAGCAGTACTTC. Protein: CATRQSGRVYEQYF.

The genes are TRBV27 and TRBJ2-7, with TRBD1 identical over 8 bases. Germline CDR1 MNHEY, CDR2 SMNVEV (reference sequence). The length of the CDR3 is 13 residues. Losses at the gene ends were 6 bases for V and 6 bases for J; bases not matched to a gene: 7. The CDR3 region has the DNA TGTGCCAGCAGCCCAGGGGGCGGGGTCGAGCAGTACTTC. This encodes CASSPGGGVEQYF.

This chain links TRBV9 with TRBJ2-7, with 8 bases aligning to TRBD2. With 2 bases clipped from V and 7 bases from J, the junction kept 11 bases outside the gene matches. Germline values: CDR1 SGDLS, CDR2 YYNGEE. The CDR3 contains 15 residues. CDR3 residues: CASSVTSEPTLEQYF. Here the CDR3 DNA reads TGTGCCAGCAGCGTGACTAGCGAACCAACCTTGGAGCAGTACTTC.

This clone was recorded once. The chain joins TRBV4-3 to TRBJ2-1; TRBD2 matches at 14 bases. V shed 1 base and J 3 bases; nucleotides not matched to a gene: 8. Germline V gene data show CDR1 as LGHNA and CDR2 as YSLEER. The CDR3 spans 19 residues. CDR3 DNA sequence: TGCGCCAGCAGCCAAGTAGTCTCGGGACTAGCGGGAGACTACAATGAGCAGTTCTTC. It codes for CASSQVVSGLAGDYNEQFF.

The V gene is TRBV29-1, the J gene TRBJ2-7; a possible D gene is TRBD1 (6 bases). Trimming took off 5 bases at V and 4 bases at J, with 9 bases between the two ends. Germline V gene sequence: CDR1 SQVTM, CDR2 ANQGSEA. There are 11 residues in the CDR3. The CDR3 bases are TGCAGCGTTCTGGACAGATACGAGCAGTACTTC. Protein sequence: CSVLDRYEQYF.

This chain uses TRBV27 with TRBJ2-7; 8 bases are a match to TRBD2. J lost 4 bases, V lost 4 bases, and 6 bases had no gene match. This CDR3 has 14 amino acids. Germline CDR1 and CDR2: MNHEY and SMNVEV (reference sequence). The CDR3 nucleotides are TGTGCCAGCAGTTCCCACGGACTAGCTTACGAGCAGTACTTC. This translates into CASSSHGLAYEQYF.

This clone was counted many times. This chain uses TRBV28 with TRBJ2-1; perhaps TRBD2 as D (6 bases). V gave up 6 bases and J gave up 6 bases, with 18 bases separating them. The CDR3 loop spans 15 amino acids. CDR1 and CDR2 (germline): MDHEN, SYDVKM. CDR3 DNA sequence: TGTGCCAGCAGAATTAGCGCGACCGGGGGCAATGAGCAGTTCTTC. It translates to CASRISATGGNEQFF.

The chain has TRBV9 and TRBJ2-1, with 11 bases aligning to TRBD1. Germline V gene lookup returns CDR1 SGDLS and CDR2 YYNGEE. The CDR3 length is 20 residues. The V segment lost 4 bases and the J segment 3 bases; nucleotides outside the gene matches: 18. The CDR3 protein is CASSPPPGQGVRNYYNEQFF. As DNA, the CDR3 is TGTGCCAGCAGCCCCCCTCCGGGACAGGGGGTCCGGAACTACTACAATGAGCAGTTCTTC. The whole variable domain, remainder taken from reference TRBV9 and TRBJ2-1, is DSGVTQTPKHLITATGQRVTLRCSPRSGDLSVYWYQQSLDQGLQFLIQYYNGEERAKGNILERFSAQQFPDLHSELNLSSLELGDSALYFCASSPPPGQGVRNYYNEQFFGPGTRLTVL.

The CDR3 here is CATSRDGGRAGEQFF. The CDR3 DNA follows: TGTGCCACCAGCAGAGATGGAGGGAGGGCCGGTGAGCAGTTCTTC. The chain links TRBV15 to TRBJ2-1; TRBD2 aligns across 7 bases. With V trimmed by 0 bases and J by 9 bases, 8 bases remained unmatched. The CDR3 runs to 15 residues. Germline loops: CDR1 LNHNV, CDR2 YYDKDF (reference sequence).

This sequence joins TRBV29-1 and TRBJ2-1; 9 bases line up with TRBD1. Germline assignment: CDR1 SQVTM and CDR2 ANQGSEA. CDR3 length: 11 residues. The CDR3 loop reads CRGDRDNEQFF. DNA of the CDR3: TGCAGGGGGGACAGGGACAATGAGCAGTTCTTC.

This chain connects TRBV6-1 to TRBJ2-5; D call uncertain. The CDR3 length is 11 residues. CDR1 and CDR2 from the germline V gene are MNHNS and SASEGT. Trimming stripped 6 bases from V and 2 bases from J, with 4 bases between. The CDR3 DNA is TGTGCCAGCAGCCCGCAAGAGACCCAGTACTTC. It encodes CASSPQETQYF.

The V and J genes are TRBV11-3 and TRBJ2-5; D possibly corresponds to TRBD2 (5 bases). With 3 bases removed from V and 2 bases from J, the gap between germline ends came to 19 bases. This CDR3 region has 17 residues. The germline CDR1 and CDR2 sequences are SGHNT and YENEEA. CDR3 nucleotide sequence: TGTGCCAGCAGCTTCGGCGGGCGGGTTGGGGAACAAGAGACCCAGTACTTC. Residues: CASSFGGRVGEQETQYF.

The V and J genes are TRBV11-1 and TRBJ1-1; D is unclear. Germline CDR1 reads SGHAT; CDR2 reads FQDESV (reference sequence). The CDR3 extends over 14 amino acids. With 0 bases removed from V and 1 base from J, the gap between germline ends came to 6 bases. The CDR3 loop reads CASSLARSNTEAFF. CDR3 bases: TGTGCCAGCAGCTTAGCGCGGTCGAACACTGAAGCTTTCTTT.

This clone was picked up one time. The V gene is TRBV10-3, the J gene TRBJ2-5; D perhaps matches TRBD2 (7 bases). This CDR3 spans 13 amino acids. The germline V gene encodes CDR1 ENHRY and CDR2 SYGVKD. V gave up 10 bases and J gave up 5 bases, with 17 bases separating them. The CDR3 coding sequence is TGTGCCACCCGAGGGGGGGTGATGGAGACCCAGTACTTC. Its translation: CATRGGVMETQYF.

The chain is built from TRBV9 and TRBJ2-3; the match to TRBD2 covers 13 bases. Per the germline V gene, CDR1 is SGDLS and CDR2 is YYNGEE. Unmatched junction bases numbered 5, after V lost 3 bases and J lost 4 bases. There are 16 residues in the CDR3. The CDR3 coding sequence is TGTGCCAGCAGCGCCACTAGCGGGAGGGTCTCAGATACGCAGTATTTT. Translation gives CASSATSGRVSDTQYF.

The rearrangement uses TRBV19 and TRBJ1-1; 8 bases line up with TRBD1. This CDR3 has 14 amino acids. Trimming took 6 bases from V and 2 from J; bases not matched to a gene: 5. Germline assignment: CDR1 LNHDA and CDR2 SQIVND (reference sequence). In nucleotides, the CDR3 is TGTGCCAGTAGACACAGGGGGACTAACACTGAAGCTTTCTTT. This translates into CASRHRGTNTEAFF.

V is TRBV30 and J is TRBJ1-1; no reliable D call. The CDR3 runs to 15 residues. Germline-derived CDR1 and CDR2 are GTSNPN and SVGIG (reference sequence). V was pared by 1 base and J by 1 base, with 13 bases between. The CDR3 nucleotides are TGTGCCTGGAGTGCGAACCGGGTGAAGAACACTGAAGCTTTCTTT. This encodes CAWSANRVKNTEAFF.

This clone was detected once. The V gene is TRBV4-1, the J gene TRBJ2-1; tentatively, D is TRBD2 (6 bases). Germline V gene lookup returns CDR1 MGHRA and CDR2 YSYEKL. Deletions cut 0 bases from V and 12 bases from J, with 27 bases between. The CDR3 totals 18 residues. CDR3 protein: CASSQEGQRGLRAVVQFF. CDR3 DNA sequence: TGCGCCAGCAGCCAAGAGGGGCAGCGTGGACTACGCGCGGTGGTGCAGTTCTTC.

J is TRBJ2-7 and V is TRBV9, with no clear D. Germline CDR1 SGDLS, CDR2 YYNGEE. Trimming took off 3 bases at V and 5 bases at J, with 12 bases between the two ends. This CDR3 spans 13 amino acids. The CDR3 nucleotides are TGTGCCAGCAGCGAGAAGACATACGACGAGCAGTACTTC. Translation: CASSEKTYDEQYF.

V usage is TRBV11-2 and J usage is TRBJ2-3; no reliable D call. Deletions cut 2 bases from V and 4 bases from J, with 7 bases between. This CDR3 region has 13 residues. Germline CDR1 is SGHAT and CDR2 is FQNNGV. This CDR3 is CASSLRLADTQYF. DNA of the CDR3: TGTGCCAGCAGCTTAAGGCTAGCAGATACGCAGTATTTT. Together with reference TRBV11-2 and TRBJ2-3, the CDR3 gives the full variable domain: EAGVAQSPRYKIIEKRQSVAFWCNPISGHATLYWYQQILGQGPKLLIQFQNNGVVDDSQLPKDRFSAERLKGVDSTLKIQPAKLEDSAVYLCASSLRLADTQYFGPGTRLTVL.

The chain carries TRBV6-1 and TRBJ1-4; 9 positions agree with TRBD1. CDR1 is MNHNS and CDR2 is SASEGT in the germline V gene. The CDR3 runs to 15 residues. Trimming took 5 bases from V and 7 from J; bases not matched to a gene: 8. The CDR3 bases are TGTGCCAGCAGTAAAGACAGGGGGTGGAGTGAAAAACTGTTTTTT. Translation: CASSKDRGWSEKLFF.